The next 8 T cell receptor beta chains were all read from a single sample in a study of cytotoxic CD8 clonotypes in ibrutinib-treated CLL. Clones were read by immunoSEQ multiplex PCR, and TCRdb kept only the in-frame ones, dropping some. The sample contains about 50,000 clones, 71% of which appear only once. The sequenced sample was PBMCs, obtained after 12 months of ibrutinib treatment. The receptors here all came from a human donor with chronic lymphocytic leukemia.

V is TRBV7-2 and J is TRBJ2-3, with 8 bases matching TRBD2. Germline-derived CDR1 and CDR2 are SGHTA and FQGNSA. J lost 1 base, V lost 4 bases, and 7 bases had no gene match. The length of the CDR3 is 16 residues. The CDR3 sequence is CASSSRREGGTDTQYF. Here the CDR3 DNA reads TGTGCCAGCAGCTCACGACGGGAGGGGGGCACAGATACGCAGTATTTT. Together with reference TRBV7-2 and TRBJ2-3, the CDR3 gives the full variable domain: GAGVSQSPSNKVTEKGKDVELRCDPISGHTALYWYRQSLGQGLEFLIYFQGNSAPDKSGLPSDRFSAERTGGSVSTLTIQRTQQEDSAVYLCASSSRREGGTDTQYFGPGTRLTVL.

The genes are TRBV5-1 and TRBJ2-3; 9 bases agree with TRBD2. Trimming removed 4 bases from V and 4 bases from J; junction bases left unmatched: 10. Looked up from germline, CDR1 is SGHRS and CDR2 is YFSETQ. This CDR3 is built from 16 residues. The CDR3 region is CASSPLGAGGSDTQYF. The CDR3 DNA follows: TGCGCCAGCAGCCCCTTGGGAGCGGGAGGTTCAGATACGCAGTATTTT. The full variable domain, rest sourced from reference TRBV5-1 and TRBJ2-3, is KAGVTQTPRYLIKTRGQQVTLSCSPISGHRSVSWYQQTPGQGLQFLFEYFSETQRNKGNFPGRFSGRQFSNSRSEMNVSTLELGDSALYLCASSPLGAGGSDTQYFGPGTRLTVL.

This clone appeared many times. A read error may account for a junction end that differs from germline. The chain is built from TRBV7-9 and TRBJ2-7, with 7 bases fitting TRBD2. Germline values: CDR1 SEHNR, CDR2 FQNEAQ (reference sequence). The CDR3 sequence is 18 residues long. The CDR3 DNA sequence: TGTGCCAGCAGCGTAGCCCGCGGGTCGGCGGGAGAGTTGTACGAGCAGTACTTC. Amino acids: CASSVARGSAGELYEQYF.

The rearrangement joins TRBV6-1 to TRBJ1-1; maybe TRBD1 (6 bases). Germline V gene data show CDR1 as MNHNS and CDR2 as SASEGT. The CDR3 extends over 11 amino acids. With 5 bases removed from V and 10 bases from J, the gap between germline ends came to 11 bases. The CDR3 reads CASSQGQGAFF. The CDR3 nucleotides read TGTGCCAGCAGTCAGGGACAAGGAGCTTTCTTT.

This sequence joins TRBV6-1 and TRBJ2-3; D gene uncertain. This CDR3 has 13 amino acids. Germline CDR1 reads MNHNS; CDR2 reads SASEGT. Trimming cost V 1 base and J 5 bases, with 7 bases left between them. DNA for the CDR3: TGTGCCAGCAGTGAAGATCTAGTAGATACGCAGTATTTT. Protein: CASSEDLVDTQYF.

This sequence joins TRBV18 and TRBJ2-5, with TRBD2 as a possible D gene (5 bases). Deletions cut 1 base from V and 2 bases from J, with 11 bases between. The CDR3 runs 15 residues. Per germline, CDR1 KGHSH and CDR2 LQKENI. CDR3 in amino acids: CASSPQPSGQETQYF. CDR3 nucleotide sequence: TGTGCCAGCTCACCACAACCAAGCGGACAAGAGACCCAGTACTTC.

This clone was detected only a few times. The CDR3, as DNA: TGTGCCAGCAGCTTGAATGCGGGAGCACCCTACGAGCAGTACTTC. The encoded protein is CASSLNAGAPYEQYF. The chain uses TRBV5-4 and TRBJ2-7; 7 bases fit TRBD2. Germline-derived CDR1 and CDR2 are SGHNT and YYREEE (reference sequence). V trimming: 1 base; J trimming: 2 bases; junction bases outside the gene matches: 6. This CDR3 is built from 15 residues.

The CDR3, as DNA: TGTGCCAGCAGCCCTCTTGAGGGGATCAATCAGCCCCAGCATTTT. Its protein product is CASSPLEGINQPQHF. This sequence joins TRBV7-8 and TRBJ1-5, with D possibly matching TRBD1 (5 bases). Trimming removed 5 bases at V and 3 bases at J, with 14 bases between. In germline, CDR1 is SGHVS, CDR2 FQNEAQ. CDR3 length equals 15 residues.